The 3 T cell receptor beta chains given below trace back to one sample, sequenced in a study of blood T cell repertoires in COVID-19. Clones were sequenced by immunoSEQ multiplex PCR, and TCRdb holds only the in-frame ones, with some missing. The sample records 200,000 to 250,000 clones, 82% being singletons. The sequenced material came from peripheral blood. These receptors originate from an elderly woman with COVID-19, enrolled during active disease.

This clone was seen just once. V and J are TRBV19 and TRBJ1-1, with D tentatively TRBD1 (5 bases). Trimming cost V 3 bases and J 0 bases, with 11 bases left between them. Germline V gene lookup returns CDR1 LNHDA and CDR2 SQIVND (reference sequence). The CDR3 is 15 residues long. The CDR3 nucleotides are TGTGCCAGTAGTATCGGGGGGAGGATGAACACTGAAGCTTTCTTT. This translates into CASSIGGRMNTEAFF.

The V call is TRBV30, the J call TRBJ1-4; 7 bases fit TRBD1. Losses at the gene ends were 3 bases for V and 7 bases for J; bases not matched to a gene: 11. The length of the CDR3 is 15 residues. Germline assignment: CDR1 GTSNPN and CDR2 SVGIG (reference sequence). CDR3 bases: TGTGCCTGGAGCCCGGGACAGAGGATAGGTGAAAAACTGTTTTTT. This translates into CAWSPGQRIGEKLFF.

The chain combines TRBV19 with TRBJ1-5; D unclear. Trimming pared 2 bases from V and 3 bases from J, leaving 11 bases between. The CDR3 runs 15 residues. The V gene's germline CDR1 is LNHDA and CDR2 SQIVND (reference sequence). This CDR3 reads CASSILRVPNQPQHF. CDR3 bases: TGTGCCAGTAGTATACTTCGGGTCCCCAATCAGCCCCAGCATTTT.